This TCR beta chain is from a study of T cell responses to AZD1222 COVID-19 vaccine. Study-wide results and caveats: White British ancestry dominated among donors, who included more females, and clonal diversity was possibly underestimated.

CDR3 length: 17 residues. Germline values: CDR1 SGHNT, CDR2 YENEEA. Trimming left V 0 bases short and J 0 bases short, with 12 bases between. The method was immunoSEQ multiplex PCR; TCRdb's version includes in-frame clones alone and lacks a portion of them. This repertoire shows about 100,000 clones, 87% found once; its top ten account for around 4.9%. This clone was observed once. Its antigen is unknown. The sequences come from peripheral blood, collected 28 days after the second AZD1222 dose. This sequence originates from an adult who received the AZD1222 COVID-19 vaccine. The V and J genes are TRBV11-3 and TRBJ1-3; D ambiguous. The CDR3 spells CASSLEGGIASGNTIYF. CDR3 sequence (DNA): TGTGCCAGCAGCTTAGAGGGCGGAATCGCCTCTGGAAACACCATATATTTT.